Included here is one T cell receptor beta chain sequence, with context. The record originates from a study of cytomegalovirus exposure and HLA in healthy donors. Study-wide context: The roughly 130 validation repertoires used the same platform as the roughly 700 first-cohort repertoires (as reported by a later analysis).

This table comes from immunoSEQ multiplex PCR, and its TCRdb copy is limited to in-frame clones, with some not included. The sample contains about 120,000 clones, 75% to 90% of which appear only once. The source of this sequence is a young woman in good health and CMV-seronegative. Sample: PBMCs.

The chain's CDR3 is CASSPLDRGQNYGYTF. The CDR3 nucleotides are TGTGCCAGTAGTCCGTTGGACAGGGGGCAAAACTATGGCTACACCTTC. The chain recombines TRBV19 with TRBJ1-2; 11 bases fit TRBD1. The CDR3 is 16 residues long. V shed 5 bases and J 2 bases; nucleotides not matched to a gene: 7. Per germline, CDR1 LNHDA and CDR2 SQIVND (reference sequence).